Detailed here is one TCR beta chain. No antigen is known for it. Amplification used 60 Vbeta primers and 13 Jbeta primers. The data were produced by immunoSEQ multiplex PCR, yet TCRdb's version contains in-frame clones alone and is incomplete. The table shows about 200,000 clones, with roughly 80% occurring only once. The CDR3 loop spans 13 amino acids. V was clipped by 1 base and J by 5 bases, with 9 bases between them. Germline CDR1 SGHRS, CDR2 YFSETQ. This record comes from a study of cytomegalovirus exposure and HLA in healthy donors. Study-wide points: Only CMV serostatus was available as immune exposure information. Within a later analysis, the majority of CMV-associated TCR beta chains appeared HLA-restricted. Overall, 164 TCR beta chains were annotated as cytomegalovirus-associated.

The sequenced material came from PBMCs. The V and J genes are TRBV5-1 and TRBJ2-5; D might be TRBD2 (6 bases). The TCR sequence derives from a young man in good health and CMV-seronegative. CDR3 region: CASSLPGDETQYF. The CDR3 DNA follows: TGCGCCAGCAGCTTGCCGGGAGACGAGACCCAGTACTTC.